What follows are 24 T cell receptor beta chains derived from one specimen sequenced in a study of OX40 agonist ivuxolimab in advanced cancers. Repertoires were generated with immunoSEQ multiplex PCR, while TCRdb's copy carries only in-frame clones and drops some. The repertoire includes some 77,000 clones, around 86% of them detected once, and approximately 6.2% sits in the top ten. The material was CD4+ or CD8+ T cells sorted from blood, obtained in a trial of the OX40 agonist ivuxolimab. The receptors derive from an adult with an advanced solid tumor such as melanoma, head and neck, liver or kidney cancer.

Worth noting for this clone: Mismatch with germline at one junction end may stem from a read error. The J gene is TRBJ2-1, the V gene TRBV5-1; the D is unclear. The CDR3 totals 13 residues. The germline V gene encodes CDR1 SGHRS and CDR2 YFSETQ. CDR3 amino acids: CASSLGVINEQLF. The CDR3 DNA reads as TGCGCCAGCAGCTTGGGGGTCATCAATGAGCAGCTCTTC.

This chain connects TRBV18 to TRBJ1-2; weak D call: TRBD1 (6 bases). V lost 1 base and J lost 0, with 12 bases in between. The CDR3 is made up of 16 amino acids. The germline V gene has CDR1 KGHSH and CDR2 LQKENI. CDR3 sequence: CASSPRMEGANYGYTF. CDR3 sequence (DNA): TGTGCCAGCTCACCACGGATGGAGGGGGCTAACTATGGCTACACCTTC.

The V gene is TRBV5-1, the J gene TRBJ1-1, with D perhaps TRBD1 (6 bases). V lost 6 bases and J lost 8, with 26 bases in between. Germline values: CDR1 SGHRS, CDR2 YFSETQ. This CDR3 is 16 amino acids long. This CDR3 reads CASTSSVGGGSEEAFF. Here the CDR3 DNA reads TGCGCCAGCACCTCCTCGGTGGGGGGCGGCTCTGAAGAAGCTTTCTTT.

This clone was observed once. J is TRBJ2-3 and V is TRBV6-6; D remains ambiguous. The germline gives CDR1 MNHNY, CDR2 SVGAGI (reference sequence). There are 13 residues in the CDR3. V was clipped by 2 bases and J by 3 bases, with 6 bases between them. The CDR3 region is CASSYPNTDTQYF. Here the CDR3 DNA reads TGTGCCAGCAGTTACCCTAATACAGATACGCAGTATTTT.

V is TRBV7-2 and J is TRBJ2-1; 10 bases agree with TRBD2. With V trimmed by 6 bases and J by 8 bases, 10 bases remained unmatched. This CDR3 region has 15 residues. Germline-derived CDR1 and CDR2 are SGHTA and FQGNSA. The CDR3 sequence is CASSTAGGGSDEQFF. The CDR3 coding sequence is TGTGCCAGCAGTACAGCGGGAGGGGGATCCGATGAGCAGTTCTTC.

CDR3 DNA sequence: TGTGCCTGGAGACGAGAGGGGGGGCGGATGAACACTGAAGCTTTCTTT. The encoded protein is CAWRREGGRMNTEAFF. The chain links TRBV30 to TRBJ1-1; tentative D call: TRBD1 (6 bases). The length of the CDR3 is 16 residues. Trimming cost V 3 bases and J 0 bases, with 17 bases left between them. CDR1 and CDR2 (germline): GTSNPN, SVGIG (reference sequence).

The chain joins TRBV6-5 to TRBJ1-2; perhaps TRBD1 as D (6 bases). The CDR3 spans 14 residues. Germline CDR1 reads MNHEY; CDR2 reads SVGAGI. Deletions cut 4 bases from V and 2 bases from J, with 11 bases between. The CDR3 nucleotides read TGTGCCAGCAGTTCCGGGACAATAAACTATGGCTACACCTTC. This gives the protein CASSSGTINYGYTF.

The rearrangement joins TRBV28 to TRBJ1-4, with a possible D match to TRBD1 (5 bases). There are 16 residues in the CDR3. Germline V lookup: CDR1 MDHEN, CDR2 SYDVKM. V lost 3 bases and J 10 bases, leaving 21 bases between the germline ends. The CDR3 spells CASSLDTSNRRGKLFF. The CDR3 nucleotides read TGTGCCAGCAGTTTGGATACGTCTAATCGTAGGGGAAAACTGTTTTTT.

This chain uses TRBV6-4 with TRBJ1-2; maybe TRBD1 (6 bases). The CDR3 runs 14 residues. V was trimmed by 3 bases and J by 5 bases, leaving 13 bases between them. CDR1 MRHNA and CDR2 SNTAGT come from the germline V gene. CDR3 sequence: CASSEGRRGYGYTF. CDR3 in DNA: TGTGCCAGCAGTGAGGGCCGGAGGGGGTATGGCTACACCTTC.

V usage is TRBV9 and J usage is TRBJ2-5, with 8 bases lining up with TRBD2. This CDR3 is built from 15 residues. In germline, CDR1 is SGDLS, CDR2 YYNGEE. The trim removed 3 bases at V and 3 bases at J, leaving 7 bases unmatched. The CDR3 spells CASSEAAGVKETQYF. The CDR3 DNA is TGTGCCAGCAGCGAGGCAGCGGGGGTAAAAGAGACCCAGTACTTC.

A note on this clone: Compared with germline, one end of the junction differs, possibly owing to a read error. The CDR3 spells CASSQSPQGLWSF. CDR3 DNA sequence: TGTGCCAGCTCACAGTCCCCACAGGGCCTCTGGTCCTTC. This rearrangement joins TRBV18 to TRBJ1-2; tentative D call: TRBD1 (6 bases). The germline V gene has CDR1 KGHSH and CDR2 LQKENI. This CDR3 comprises 13 residues.

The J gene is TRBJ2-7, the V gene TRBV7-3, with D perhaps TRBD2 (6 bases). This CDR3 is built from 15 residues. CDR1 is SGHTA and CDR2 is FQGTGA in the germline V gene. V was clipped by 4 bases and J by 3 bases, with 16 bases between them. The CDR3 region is CASSSQPGENYEQYF. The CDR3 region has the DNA TGTGCCAGCAGCTCCCAACCGGGAGAAAACTACGAGCAGTACTTC.

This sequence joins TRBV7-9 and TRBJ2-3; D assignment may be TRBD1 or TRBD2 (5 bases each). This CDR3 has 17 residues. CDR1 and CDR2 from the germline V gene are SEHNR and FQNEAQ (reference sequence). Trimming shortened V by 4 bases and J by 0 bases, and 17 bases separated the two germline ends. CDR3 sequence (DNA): TGTGCCAGCAGCTCAGCTGGGGAAGGGGAGAGCACAGATACGCAGTATTTT. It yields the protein CASSSAGEGESTDTQYF.

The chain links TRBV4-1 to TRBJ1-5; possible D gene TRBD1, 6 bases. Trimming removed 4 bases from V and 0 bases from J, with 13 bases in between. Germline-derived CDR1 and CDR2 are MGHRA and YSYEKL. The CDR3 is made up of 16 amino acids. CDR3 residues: CASSPEQGYSNQPQHF. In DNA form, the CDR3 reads TGCGCCAGCAGCCCTGAACAGGGCTATAGCAATCAGCCCCAGCATTTT.

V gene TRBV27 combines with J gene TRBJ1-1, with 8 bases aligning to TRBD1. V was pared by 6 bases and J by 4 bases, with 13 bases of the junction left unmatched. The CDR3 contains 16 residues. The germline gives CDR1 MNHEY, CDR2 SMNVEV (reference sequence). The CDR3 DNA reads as TGTGCCAGCAGCTACCTACTACAGGGGGGGGTCACTGAAGCTTTCTTT. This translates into CASSYLLQGGVTEAFF.

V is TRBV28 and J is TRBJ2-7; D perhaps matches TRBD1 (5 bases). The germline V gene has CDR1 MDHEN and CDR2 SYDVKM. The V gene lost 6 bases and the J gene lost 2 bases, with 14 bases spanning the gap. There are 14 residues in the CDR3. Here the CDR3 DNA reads TGTGCCAGCAGCCAATACAGGAGAACCTACGAGCAGTACTTC. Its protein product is CASSQYRRTYEQYF.

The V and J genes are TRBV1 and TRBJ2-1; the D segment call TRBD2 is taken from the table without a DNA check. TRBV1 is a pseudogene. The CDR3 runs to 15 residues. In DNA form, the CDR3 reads TGCACCAGCAGCCAACTAGCGGACCCCTACAATGAGCAGTTCTTC. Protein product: CTSSQLADPYNEQFF.

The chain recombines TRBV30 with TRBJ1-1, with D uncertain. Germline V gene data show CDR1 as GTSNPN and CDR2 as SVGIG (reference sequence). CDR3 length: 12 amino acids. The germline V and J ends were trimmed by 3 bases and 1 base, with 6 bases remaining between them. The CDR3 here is CAWRRRNTEAFF. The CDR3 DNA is TGTGCCTGGAGAAGGAGGAACACTGAAGCTTTCTTT.

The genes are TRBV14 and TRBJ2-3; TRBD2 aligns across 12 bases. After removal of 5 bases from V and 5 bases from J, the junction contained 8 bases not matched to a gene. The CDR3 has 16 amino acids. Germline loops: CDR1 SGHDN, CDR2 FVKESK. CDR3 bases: TGTGCCAGCAGCTTTAGGACTAGCGGGACGAAAGATACGCAGTATTTT. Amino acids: CASSFRTSGTKDTQYF.

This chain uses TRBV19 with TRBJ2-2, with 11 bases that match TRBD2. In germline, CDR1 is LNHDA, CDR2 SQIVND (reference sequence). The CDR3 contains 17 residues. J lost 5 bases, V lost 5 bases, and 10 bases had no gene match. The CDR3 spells CASSVLPGLAVTGELFF. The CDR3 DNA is TGTGCCAGTAGTGTCCTGCCGGGACTAGCGGTAACCGGGGAGCTGTTTTTT. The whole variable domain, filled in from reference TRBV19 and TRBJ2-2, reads DGGITQSPKYLFRKEGQNVTLSCEQNLNHDAMYWYRQDPGQGLRLIYYSQIVNDFQKGDIAEGYSVSREKKESFPLTVTSAQKNPTAFYLCASSVLPGLAVTGELFFGEGSRLTVL.

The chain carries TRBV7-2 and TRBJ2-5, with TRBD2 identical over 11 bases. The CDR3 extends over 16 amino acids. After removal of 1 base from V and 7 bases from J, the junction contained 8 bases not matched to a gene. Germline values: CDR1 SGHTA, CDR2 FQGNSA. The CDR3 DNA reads TGTGCCAGCAGCTTAGGAAGTACTAGCGGGGGTAGGACCCAGTACTTC. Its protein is CASSLGSTSGGRTQYF.

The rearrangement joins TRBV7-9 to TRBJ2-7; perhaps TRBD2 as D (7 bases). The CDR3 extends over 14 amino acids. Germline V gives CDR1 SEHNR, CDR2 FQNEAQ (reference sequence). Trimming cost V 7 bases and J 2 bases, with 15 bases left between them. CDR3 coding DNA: TGTGCCAGCAACAGAGGGGGGGCCCCCTACGAGCAGTACTTC. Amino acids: CASNRGGAPYEQYF.

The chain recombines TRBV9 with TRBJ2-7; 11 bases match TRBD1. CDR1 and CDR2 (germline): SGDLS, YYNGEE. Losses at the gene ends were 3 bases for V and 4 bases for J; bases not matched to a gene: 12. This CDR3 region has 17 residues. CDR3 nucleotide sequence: TGTGCCAGCAGCGATTCCTCATTGGGACAGGGGGAATACGAGCAGTACTTC. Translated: CASSDSSLGQGEYEQYF.

The CDR3 DNA reads as TGCGCCAGCAGGCCGACAGGAGATAGTAGCAATCAGCCCCAGCATTTT. Translating gives CASRPTGDSSNQPQHF. The genes are TRBV5-1 and TRBJ1-5, with a tentative D call TRBD1 (6 bases). The length of the CDR3 is 16 residues. Trimming took off 5 bases at V and 0 bases at J, with 15 bases between the two ends. Germline V gene lookup returns CDR1 SGHRS and CDR2 YFSETQ.